This T cell receptor (beta chain) was sequenced during a study of T cells in Graves' hyperthyroidism and ophthalmopathy. For the diagnoses, clinical symptoms, serum thyroxine and TRAb, thyroid ultrasound and orbital computed tomography were used. Researchers amplified the TCR beta CDR3 regions from RNA transcripts. The HTBI primer set served for first-round RT-PCR of the TCR CDR3. A single record per CDR3 protein comes from TCRdb applying MiXCR to the multiplex PCR reads. The table has 650,000 to 800,000 distinct CDR3 sequences, over 40% seen once; the top ten hold roughly 7.2%. The specimen sequenced was peripheral blood or thyroid tissue (not recorded which). The receptor comes from an adult man with Graves' disease, either hyperthyroidism or ophthalmopathy (not recorded which).

CDR3 region: CASSQTGRENQPQHF. The CDR3 nucleotides read TGTGCCAGCAGCCAAACAGGACGGGAAAATCAGCCCCAGCATTTT. This sequence joins TRBV5-6 and TRBJ1-5; weak D call: TRBD1 (5 bases). V lost 4 bases and J 4 bases, leaving 15 bases between the germline ends. Germline CDR1 SGHDT, CDR2 YYEEEE. This CDR3 contains 15 residues.